What follows describes a single TCR beta chain. Samples came from patients with localized non-small cell lung adenocarcinoma. This sample is part of a study of CD4 and CD8 cells across lung adenocarcinoma regions. Each CDR3 protein is one row after TCRdb ran MiXCR on the PCR reads. The data show about 25,000 distinct CDR3 sequences, less than 60% seen once. Germline V gives CDR1 WNHNN, CDR2 SYGVQD (reference sequence). The CDR3 has 14 amino acids. The specimen was CD8+ T cells from the center of a lung tumor. This sequence joins TRBV10-1 and TRBJ2-4, with D perhaps matching TRBD2 (6 bases). The source of this sequence is a male donor with lung adenocarcinoma. The CD4 and CD8 labels of this study may be unreliable. The CDR3 DNA follows: TGCCGCAGCAGTGGGCCACTAGCCAGAGGCTTGCAGTACTTC. As protein: CRSSGPLARGLQYF.